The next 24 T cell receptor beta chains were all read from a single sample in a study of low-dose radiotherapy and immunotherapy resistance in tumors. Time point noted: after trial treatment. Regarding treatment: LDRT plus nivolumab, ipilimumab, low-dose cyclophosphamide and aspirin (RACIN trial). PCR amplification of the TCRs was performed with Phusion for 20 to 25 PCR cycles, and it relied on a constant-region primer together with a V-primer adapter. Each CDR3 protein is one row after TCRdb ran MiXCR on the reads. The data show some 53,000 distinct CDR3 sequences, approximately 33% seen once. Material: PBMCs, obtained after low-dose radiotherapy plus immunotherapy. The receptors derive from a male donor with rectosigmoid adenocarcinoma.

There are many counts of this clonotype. CDR3 loop: CSARSRDRANSPLHF. CDR3 bases: TGCAGTGCTAGATCTCGGGACAGGGCCAATTCACCCCTCCACTTT. The V call is TRBV20-1, the J call TRBJ1-6, with 9 bases matching TRBD1. This CDR3 spans 15 amino acids. Trimming cost V 2 bases and J 7 bases; bases outside gene matches: 6. CDR1 DFQATT and CDR2 SNEGSKA come from the germline V gene (reference sequence).

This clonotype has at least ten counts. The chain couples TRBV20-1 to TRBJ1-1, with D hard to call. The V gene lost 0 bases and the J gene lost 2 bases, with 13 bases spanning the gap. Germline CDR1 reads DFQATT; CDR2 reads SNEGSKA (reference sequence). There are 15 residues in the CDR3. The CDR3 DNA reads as TGCAGTGCTAGAGATTTCGACACCTTTAACACTGAAGCTTTCTTT. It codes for CSARDFDTFNTEAFF.

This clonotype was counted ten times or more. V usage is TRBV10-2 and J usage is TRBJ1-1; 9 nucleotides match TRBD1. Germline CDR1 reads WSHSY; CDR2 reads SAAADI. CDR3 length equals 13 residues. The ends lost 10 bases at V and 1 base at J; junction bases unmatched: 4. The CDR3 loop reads CAIADRGNTEAFF. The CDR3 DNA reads TGCGCCATCGCGGACAGGGGGAACACTGAAGCTTTCTTT.

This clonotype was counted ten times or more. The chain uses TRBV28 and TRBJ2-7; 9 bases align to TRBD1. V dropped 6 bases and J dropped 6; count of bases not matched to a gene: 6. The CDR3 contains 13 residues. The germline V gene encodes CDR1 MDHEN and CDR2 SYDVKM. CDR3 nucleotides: TGTGCCAGCAGGTCCGGGACAGGGACCGAGCAGTACTTC. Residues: CASRSGTGTEQYF.

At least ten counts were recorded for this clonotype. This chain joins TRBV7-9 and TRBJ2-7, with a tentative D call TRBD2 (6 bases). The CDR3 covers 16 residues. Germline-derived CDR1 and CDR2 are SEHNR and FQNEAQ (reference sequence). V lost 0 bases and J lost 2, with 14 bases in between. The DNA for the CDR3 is TGTGCCAGCAGCTTAGCGGGCGACGAGCGGGCCTACGAGCAGTACTTC. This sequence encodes CASSLAGDERAYEQYF.

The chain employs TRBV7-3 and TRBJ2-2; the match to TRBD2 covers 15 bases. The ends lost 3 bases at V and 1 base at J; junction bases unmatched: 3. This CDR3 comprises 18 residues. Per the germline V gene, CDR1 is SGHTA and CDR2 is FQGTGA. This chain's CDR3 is CASSLLGLAGGNTGELFF. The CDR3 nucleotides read TGTGCCAGCAGCTTGCTGGGACTAGCGGGGGGGAACACCGGGGAGCTGTTTTTT.

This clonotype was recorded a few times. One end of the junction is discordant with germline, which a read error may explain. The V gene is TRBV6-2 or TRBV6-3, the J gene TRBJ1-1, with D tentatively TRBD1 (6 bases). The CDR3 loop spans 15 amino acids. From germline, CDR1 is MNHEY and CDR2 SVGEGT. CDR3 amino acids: CATSGFGPQGTEAFF. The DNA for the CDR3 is TGTGCCACCAGTGGGTTTGGGCCACAGGGAACTGAAGCTTTCTTT.

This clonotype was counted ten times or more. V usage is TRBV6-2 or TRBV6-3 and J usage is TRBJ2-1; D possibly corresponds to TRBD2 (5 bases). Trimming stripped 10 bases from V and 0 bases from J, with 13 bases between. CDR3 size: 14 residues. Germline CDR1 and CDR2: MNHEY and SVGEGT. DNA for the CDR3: TGTGCCATCAAAGCGGACGGCTCCTACAATGAGCAGTTCTTC. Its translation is CAIKADGSYNEQFF.

The CDR3 DNA is TGTGCCAGCAGTTTGACACAGGGGTCCCATGAGCAGTTCTTC. It specifies CASSLTQGSHEQFF. The chain uses TRBV28 and TRBJ2-1, with TRBD1 identical over 7 bases. CDR3 length equals 14 residues. Germline trimming cut 3 bases from V and 8 bases from J; bases unmatched to any gene: 7. CDR1 is MDHEN and CDR2 is SYDVKM in the germline V gene.

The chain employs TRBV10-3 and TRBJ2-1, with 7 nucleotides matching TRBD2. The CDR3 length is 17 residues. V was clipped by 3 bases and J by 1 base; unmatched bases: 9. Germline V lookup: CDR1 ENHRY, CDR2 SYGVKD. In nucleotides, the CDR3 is TGTGCCATCAGTGAAGTGGGGCGGGGGAGATCCTACAATGAGCAGTTCTTC. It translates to CAISEVGRGRSYNEQFF.

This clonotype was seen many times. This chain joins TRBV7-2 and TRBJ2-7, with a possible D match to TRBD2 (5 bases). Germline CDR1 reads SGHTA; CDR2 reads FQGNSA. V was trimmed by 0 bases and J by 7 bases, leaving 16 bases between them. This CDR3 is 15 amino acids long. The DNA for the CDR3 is TGTGCCAGCAGCTTAGCAGGGAGCGGAGCCAAGGAGCAGTACTTC. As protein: CASSLAGSGAKEQYF.

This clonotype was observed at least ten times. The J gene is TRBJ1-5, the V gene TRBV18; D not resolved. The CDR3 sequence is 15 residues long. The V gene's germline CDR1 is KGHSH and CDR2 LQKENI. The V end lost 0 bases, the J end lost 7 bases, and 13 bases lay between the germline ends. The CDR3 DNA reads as TGTGCCAGCTCACCACCTGGGTCCGATGACCAGCCCCAGCATTTT. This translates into CASSPPGSDDQPQHF.

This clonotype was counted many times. The CDR3 DNA follows: TGTGCCAGCAGCCGGGACAGGAACACTGAAGCTTTCTTT. Its protein is CASSRDRNTEAFF. The chain is built from TRBV3-1 and TRBJ1-1; 7 nucleotides match TRBD1. Per germline, CDR1 LGHDT and CDR2 YNNKEL (reference sequence). The CDR3 is 13 residues long. J lost 1 base, V lost 4 bases, and 0 bases had no gene match.

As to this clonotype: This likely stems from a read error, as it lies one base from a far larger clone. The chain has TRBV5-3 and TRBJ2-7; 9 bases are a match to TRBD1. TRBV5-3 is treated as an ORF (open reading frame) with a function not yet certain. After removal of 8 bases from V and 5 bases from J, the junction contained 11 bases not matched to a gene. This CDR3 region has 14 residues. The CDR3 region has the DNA TGTGCCAGCAGCCAGGACAGGGGAGGTAACGAGCAGTACTTC. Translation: CASSQDRGGNEQYF.

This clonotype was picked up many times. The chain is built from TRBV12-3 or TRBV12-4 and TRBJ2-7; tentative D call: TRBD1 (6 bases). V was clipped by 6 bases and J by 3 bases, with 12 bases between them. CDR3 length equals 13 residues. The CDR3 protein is CASSNQGYYEQYF. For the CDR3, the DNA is TGTGCCAGCAGCAATCAGGGGTACTACGAGCAGTACTTC.

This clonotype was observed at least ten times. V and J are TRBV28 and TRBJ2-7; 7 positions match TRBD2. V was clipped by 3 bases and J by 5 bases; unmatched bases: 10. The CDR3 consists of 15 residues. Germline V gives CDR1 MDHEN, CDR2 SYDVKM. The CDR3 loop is CASSFWLADADEQYF. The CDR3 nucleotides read TGTGCCAGCAGTTTTTGGCTAGCGGACGCGGACGAGCAGTACTTC.

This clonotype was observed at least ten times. The CDR3 DNA is TGCGCCAGCAGCCAACCCTACAGTTTTCCTAATGAAAAACTGTTTTTT. Residues: CASSQPYSFPNEKLFF. V and J are TRBV4-1 and TRBJ1-4; D uncertain. V was pared by 2 bases and J by 3 bases, with 13 bases between. CDR3 length: 16 amino acids. The germline gives CDR1 MGHRA, CDR2 YSYEKL.

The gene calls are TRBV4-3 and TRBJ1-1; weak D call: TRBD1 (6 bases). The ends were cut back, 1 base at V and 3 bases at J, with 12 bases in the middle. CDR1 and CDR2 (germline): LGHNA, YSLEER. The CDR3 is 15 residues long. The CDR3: CASSQVGARDTEAFF. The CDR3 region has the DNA TGCGCCAGCAGCCAAGTGGGGGCACGGGACACTGAAGCTTTCTTT.

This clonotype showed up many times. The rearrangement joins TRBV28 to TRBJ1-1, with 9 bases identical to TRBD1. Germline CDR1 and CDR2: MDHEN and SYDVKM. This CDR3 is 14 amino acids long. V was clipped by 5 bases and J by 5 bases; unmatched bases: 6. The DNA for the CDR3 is TGTGCCAGCAGTCCAACAGGGGGCAGGACTGAAGCTTTCTTT. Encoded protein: CASSPTGGRTEAFF.

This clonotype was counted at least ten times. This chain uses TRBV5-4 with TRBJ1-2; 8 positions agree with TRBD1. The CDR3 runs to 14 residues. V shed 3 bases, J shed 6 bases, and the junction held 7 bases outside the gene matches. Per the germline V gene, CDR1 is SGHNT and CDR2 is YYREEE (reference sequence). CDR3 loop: CASSSTQGADGYTF. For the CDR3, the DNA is TGTGCCAGCAGCTCGACGCAGGGGGCGGATGGCTACACCTTC.

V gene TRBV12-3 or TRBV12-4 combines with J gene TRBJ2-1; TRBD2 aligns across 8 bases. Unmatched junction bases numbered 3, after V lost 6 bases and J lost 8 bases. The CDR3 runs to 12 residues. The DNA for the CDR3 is TGTGCCAGCAGAGGACTAGCTTATGAGCAGTTCTTC. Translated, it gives CASRGLAYEQFF.

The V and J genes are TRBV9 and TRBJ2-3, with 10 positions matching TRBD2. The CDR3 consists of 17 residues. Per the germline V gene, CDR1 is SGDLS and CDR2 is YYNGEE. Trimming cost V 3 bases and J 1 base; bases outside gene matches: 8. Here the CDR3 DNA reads TGTGCCAGCAGCGCAACTCCCGGGACTAGCGGCACAGATACGCAGTATTTT. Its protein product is CASSATPGTSGTDTQYF.

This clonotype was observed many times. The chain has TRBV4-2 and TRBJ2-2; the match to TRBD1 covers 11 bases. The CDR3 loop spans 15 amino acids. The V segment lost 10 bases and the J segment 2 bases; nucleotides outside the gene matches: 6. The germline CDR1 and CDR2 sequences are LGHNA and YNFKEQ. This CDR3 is CATGQGAANTGELFF. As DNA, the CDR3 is TGTGCCACCGGACAGGGGGCGGCTAACACCGGGGAGCTGTTTTTT.

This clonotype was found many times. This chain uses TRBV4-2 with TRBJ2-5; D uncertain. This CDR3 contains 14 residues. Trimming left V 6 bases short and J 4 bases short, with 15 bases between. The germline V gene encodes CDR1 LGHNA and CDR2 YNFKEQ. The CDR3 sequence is CASSAGPKAETQYF. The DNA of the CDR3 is TGTGCCAGCAGTGCCGGGCCTAAGGCAGAGACCCAGTACTTC.